This TCR beta chain was captured in a study of vaccination and CD4 T cells after COVID-19 (dated by TCRdb to the early 2020s). Describing the broader study: In the convalescent cohort there were six males and four females, among whom were two Hispanic individuals, seven Caucasians, two Asians and one multiracial person. Participants got two doses of the Pfizer-BioNTech BNT162b2 vaccine (n=8) or two doses of the Moderna mRNA-1273 vaccine (n=2). Post-COVID blood samples were collected from convalescent patients a median of about 92 days after diagnosis, with a range of about 35 to 170 days. Post-vaccine blood samples were taken a median of around 70 days after the second vaccine dose, with a range of about 12 to 250 days. For stimulating the cultures, overlapping spike peptide pools were used, derived from SARS-CoV-2 as well as from the common cold coronaviruses HCoV-NL63, HCoV-OC43 and HCoV-229E. As controls, cultures received a CEFX viral epitope pool (the positive control), an HIV-1 Nef peptide pool (the negative control), or no peptide at all. In roughly 11 COVID-19 convalescent patients and a few infection-naive healthy vaccine recipients, the spike-specific CD4+ TCR repertoire before mRNA vaccination was compared with the repertoire after mRNA vaccination.

Taken with the paper, the label for treatment or condition translates to: approximately nine-day PBMC culture with coronavirus spike peptide pools or control peptides (ViraFEST assay). To expand antigen-specific T cells with peptide pools and then pick out the expanded clonotypes through TCR sequencing, the study relied on the ViraFEST assay. Negative nucleocapsid antibody tests before and after vaccination confirmed that the healthy vaccine recipients had no prior SARS-CoV-2 infection. PBMCs were cultured at 1.5 million to 2.5 million per well in IMDM supplemented with 5% human AB serum and 8.5 to 10 IU/ml IL-2, with approximately 10 ug/ml peptide pools added. On days 3 and 7, half of the culture medium was replaced with fresh IL-2-containing medium. After approximately 10 days of culture, CD4+ T cells were isolated by negative selection using the EasySep CD4+ T cell isolation kit. Ficoll-Paque Plus gradient centrifugation was used to isolate PBMCs from whole blood, and the isolated PBMCs were then either used fresh or cryopreserved at -140C. Culture conditions were generally each tested in triplicate wells.

The library was made by PCR. TCR sequencing of DNA from cultured CD4+ T cells used the Oncomine TCR Beta short-read assay at the Johns Hopkins FTIC core. The QIAamp micro DNA kit was used to extract genomic DNA from the cultured CD4+ T cells. Oncomine TCR Beta libraries made from cultured CD4+ T cells were pooled using unique dual indexes and sequenced on an Illumina iSeq 100. Under the source paper's analysis protocol: Non-productive sequences were removed, and CDR3s not starting with C, not ending with F or W, or shorter than 7 amino acids were discarded. The MANAFEST web application was used to identify antigen-specific clonotypes by comparing peptide-stimulated wells against reference wells and other culture wells. An FDR below 0.05, an odds ratio above 5, and a productive frequency above 0.1% in at least two of three replicate wells were required for clones to be considered positive. Cross-reactive clonotypes were defined as significantly expanded in both SARS-CoV-2 spike wells and at least one common cold coronavirus spike condition. Similarity between CDR3 sequences was evaluated in R version 3.6.1 using Levenshtein distances (stringdist) and unrooted phylogenetic trees (ape). TCRdb reanalyzed the raw reads on its own, using fastp at Q25 for trimming and MiXCR for clone calling, and kept in-frame beta chains. Every CDR3 protein is listed once, alongside the most common genes and DNA of its rows. Here the V and J calls rest on TCRdb's processing, not on the authors' analysis. This sample holds about 23,000 distinct CDR3 sequences; under 45% were observed only once. In total, the top ten clones hold about 20% of the sample.

Broader findings and caveats from the paper: Nearly all vaccine-specific clones in convalescent patients (304 of 307) were mono-reactive for SARS-CoV-2 spike rather than cross-reactive with common cold coronaviruses. Although the median number of SARS-CoV-2-reactive clonotypes went up from 20 to 25 after infection to around 40 after vaccination, the increase was not significant. The number of convalescent patients in the study was relatively small, and the study did not examine early timepoints following natural infection. Among the post-vaccine SARS-CoV-2-reactive clones in convalescent patients, a median approximately 90% showed up only after vaccination, which suggests vaccine-specific priming.

Via the germline V gene (reference sequence), CDR1 is SGHKS and CDR2 YYEKEE. From the cysteine up to the phenylalanine, the CDR3 has a length of 13 residues. This entry keeps only the CDR3 DNA: 39 bases, framed from base 1. Trimming at the junction amounts to 2 bases on V and 6 bases on J, and the germline ends lie 11 bases apart. A word on this clonotype: The target of this receptor is not known. No much larger clone exists at a distance of one base, and base qualities are not known.

Sequences were derived from CD4+ T cells from blood, cultured in vitro, sampled before SARS-CoV-2 vaccination. This clonotype was obtained from a human donor who received a COVID-19 vaccine. The chain couples TRBV5-5 to TRBJ1-2; too little of a D gene remains to name it. The nucleotide sequence is given as TGTGCCAGCAGCTTCGTATGGGCGGATGGCTACACCTTC. This encodes CASSFVWADGYTF.